This passage covers 6 T cell receptor beta chains from one sample sequenced in a study of blood T cell repertoires in COVID-19. Data came from immunoSEQ multiplex PCR; TCRdb stores just in-frame clones and leaves some out. The sample lists roughly 100,000 clones, about three quarters occurring once. Sequenced sample: peripheral blood. These receptors were taken from a woman in her seventies with acute or convalescent COVID-19.

The V gene is TRBV6-2 or TRBV6-3, the J gene TRBJ1-3, with D unclear. Germline assignment: CDR1 MNHEY and CDR2 SVGEGT. V was trimmed by 4 bases and J by 10 bases, leaving 17 bases between them. This CDR3 is built from 14 residues. CDR3 loop: CASSLERRGGTIYF. The CDR3, as DNA: TGTGCCAGCAGTTTGGAGCGCCGAGGCGGGACCATATATTTT.

In DNA, the CDR3 is TGCGCCAGCAGCTTGCTAGCCGACTCCTACAATGAGCAGTTCTTC. Its protein is CASSLLADSYNEQFF. The chain is built from TRBV5-1 and TRBJ2-1, with D perhaps TRBD2 (5 bases). The V gene's germline CDR1 is SGHRS and CDR2 YFSETQ. V was trimmed by 1 base and J by 0 bases, leaving 8 bases between them. This CDR3 comprises 15 residues.

The rearrangement links TRBV19 to TRBJ1-3; D remains unclear. V lost 5 bases to trimming and J lost 4 bases, with 15 bases between them. Looked up from germline, CDR1 is LNHDA and CDR2 is SQIVND (reference sequence). There are 15 residues in the CDR3. The chain's CDR3 is CASSPRPLPGNTIYF. The CDR3 DNA reads as TGTGCCAGTAGTCCGCGGCCGTTGCCCGGAAACACCATATATTTT.

V gene TRBV11-2 combines with J gene TRBJ1-5, with 7 positions matching TRBD1. V shed 1 base and J 6 bases; nucleotides not matched to a gene: 3. CDR1 and CDR2 (germline): SGHAT, FQNNGV. This CDR3 has 14 amino acids. The CDR3 protein is CASSLATGSQPQHF. CDR3 DNA: TGTGCCAGCAGCTTAGCGACAGGGAGTCAGCCCCAGCATTTT. The full variable domain, its missing parts supplied by reference TRBV11-2 and TRBJ1-5, is EAGVAQSPRYKIIEKRQSVAFWCNPISGHATLYWYQQILGQGPKLLIQFQNNGVVDDSQLPKDRFSAERLKGVDSTLKIQPAKLEDSAVYLCASSLATGSQPQHFGDGTRLSIL.

This clone came up a few times. Since a much larger clone is just one base distant, this may be a read error. Other nucleotide sequences in the sample specify the same CDR3. This sequence joins TRBV5-1 and TRBJ2-7, with 8 bases fitting TRBD2. The CDR3 runs 16 residues. In germline, CDR1 is SGHRS, CDR2 YFSETQ. With V trimmed by 7 bases and J by 7 bases, 19 bases remained unmatched. CDR3 coding DNA: TGCGCCAGCTTGAGCGGTTGGGTGGGCCGGGGGGGGGAGCAGTACTTC. Protein: CASLSGWVGRGGEQYF.

This clone was seen a single time. The chain carries TRBV19 and TRBJ1-3, with D possibly being TRBD1 (5 bases). The V gene lost 5 bases and the J gene lost 0 bases, with 11 bases spanning the gap. CDR3 length equals 15 residues. From germline, CDR1 is LNHDA and CDR2 SQIVND (reference sequence). Written as DNA, the CDR3 is TGTGCCAGTAGTTGGGGGGAGAGCTCTGGAAACACCATATATTTT. It translates to CASSWGESSGNTIYF.